These T cell receptor beta chains were read from a single sample in a study of T-cell memory formation after mild COVID-19. In TCRdb, the 5' RACE reads were re-called with MiXCR into one record per CDR3 protein. The repertoire holds 400,000 to 500,000 distinct CDR3 sequences, over 15% seen once, with 8.4% in the top ten. Source material: PBMCs or a T cell subset sorted from them (not recorded which). The receptors originated from an adult woman who had mild COVID-19 (a few samples of this study predate the infection). Cell type and time point are not known. The CDR3 runs from the conserved cysteine through the conserved F or W. A D gene is named only where the DNA matches it firmly. Not every row has a clone size; where given, it reads once, few, many or a size class.

v_call: TRBV27
clone_size: NA
d_call: NA
j_call: TRBJ2-3
cdr3_nt: TGTGCCAGCAGTTCCCGGGTTGGCACAGATACGCAGTATTTT
cdr3_aa: CASSSRVGTDTQYF

v_call: TRBV7-6
clone_size: many
d_call: NA
j_call: TRBJ2-7
cdr3_nt: TGTGCCAGCAGCTCGCAAGGGGGCGAGCAGTACTTC
cdr3_aa: CASSSQGGEQYF

v_call: TRBV6-6
clone_size: NA
d_call: NA
j_call: TRBJ2-7
cdr3_nt: TGTGCCAGCAGACCAACGGAGGGGGCCGGGACCTACGAGCAGTACTTC
cdr3_aa: CASRPTEGAGTYEQYF

v_call: TRBV10-3
clone_size: NA
d_call: NA
j_call: TRBJ2-3
cdr3_nt: TGTGCCATCGGCGACAGGATAGATACGCAGTATTTT
cdr3_aa: CAIGDRIDTQYF

v_call: TRBV30
clone_size: NA
d_call: NA
j_call: TRBJ2-3
cdr3_nt: TGTGCCTGGAGTTATGGGAAGCGGGCCCCAGATACGCAGTATTTT
cdr3_aa: CAWSYGKRAPDTQYF

v_call: TRBV6-6
clone_size: NA
d_call: TRBD1
j_call: TRBJ2-1
cdr3_nt: TGTGCCAGCAGTTCCCCTGACAGGGGCGGCTCTAAGAAGCAGTTCTTC
cdr3_aa: CASSSPDRGGSKKQFF

v_call: TRBV18
clone_size: few
d_call: NA
j_call: TRBJ2-7
cdr3_nt: TGTGCCAGCTCCCCAAACACGGGGGACTCCTACGAGCAGTACTTC
cdr3_aa: CASSPNTGDSYEQYF

v_call: TRBV12-3/TRBV12-4
clone_size: NA
d_call: NA
j_call: TRBJ1-2
cdr3_nt: TGTGCCAGCAGTTGGCGGGACACCTCTCGTGACTACACCTTC
cdr3_aa: CASSWRDTSRDYTF

v_call: TRBV3-1
clone_size: few
d_call: NA
j_call: TRBJ1-2
cdr3_nt: TGTGCCAGCAGCCAGGGGGGCTATGGCTACACCTTC
cdr3_aa: CASSQGGYGYTF

v_call: TRBV7-3
clone_size: NA
d_call: TRBD2
j_call: TRBJ2-3
cdr3_nt: TGTGCCAGCAGCTCCGGGGGTAGCGGGGGGACTAGCACAGATACGCAGTATTTT
cdr3_aa: CASSSGGSGGTSTDTQYF

v_call: TRBV7-9
clone_size: few
d_call: NA
j_call: TRBJ2-6
cdr3_nt: TGTGCCAGCAGTTCGAGCCGGGCGTCTGGGGCCAACGTCCTGACTTTC
cdr3_aa: CASSSSRASGANVLTF

v_call: TRBV19
clone_size: NA
d_call: NA
j_call: TRBJ1-6
cdr3_nt: TGTGCCAGTAGTCGTCAAACAGGCGTTAATTCACCCCTCCACTTT
cdr3_aa: CASSRQTGVNSPLHF

v_call: TRBV25-1
clone_size: NA
d_call: NA
j_call: TRBJ2-7
cdr3_nt: TGTGCCAGCAGTGAAAGAGGGTTCTCCTACGAGCAGTACTTC
cdr3_aa: CASSERGFSYEQYF

v_call: TRBV30
clone_size: NA
d_call: TRBD1
j_call: TRBJ1-4
cdr3_nt: TGTGCCTGGAGTGGAGGGGACAGGGGGTTAGCTAATGAAAAACTGTTTTTT
cdr3_aa: CAWSGGDRGLANEKLFF

v_call: TRBV19
clone_size: NA
d_call: TRBD2
j_call: TRBJ2-1
cdr3_nt: TGTGCCAGTACCAGTAGCGGGGGAGCTTACAATGAGCAGTTCTTC
cdr3_aa: CASTSSGGAYNEQFF

v_call: TRBV18
clone_size: NA
d_call: NA
j_call: TRBJ1-1
cdr3_nt: TGTGCCAGCTCACTTGACAGTCCTCTGAACACTGAAGCTTTCTTT
cdr3_aa: CASSLDSPLNTEAFF

v_call: TRBV12-3/TRBV12-4
clone_size: NA
d_call: NA
j_call: TRBJ1-2
cdr3_nt: TGTGCCAGCAGCAGCACCGGACGCGCCGGAGGTGGCTACACCTTC
cdr3_aa: CASSSTGRAGGGYTF

v_call: TRBV10-3
clone_size: NA
d_call: TRBD1
j_call: TRBJ1-1
cdr3_nt: TGTGCCATCAGTGACCCGTTGGCCCAGGGGGCTGACACTGAAGCTTTCTTT
cdr3_aa: CAISDPLAQGADTEAFF

v_call: TRBV5-6
clone_size: once
d_call: NA
j_call: TRBJ2-3
cdr3_nt: TGTGCCAGCAGCTTAGGTAGTGGCAGTTTCACAGATACGCAGTATTTT
cdr3_aa: CASSLGSGSFTDTQYF

v_call: TRBV3-1
clone_size: few
d_call: NA
j_call: TRBJ2-1
cdr3_nt: TGTGCCAGCAGCCAAGGGGCCCGGGGATCCCAGTTCTTC
cdr3_aa: CASSQGARGSQFF

v_call: TRBV20-1
clone_size: few
d_call: NA
j_call: TRBJ2-7
cdr3_nt: TGCAGTGCTAGAGACAGCGCCTACGAGCAGTACTTC
cdr3_aa: CSARDSAYEQYF

v_call: TRBV19
clone_size: few
d_call: TRBD1
j_call: TRBJ1-2
cdr3_nt: TGTGCCAGTAGTTCCAGGGGGCAGAACTATGGCTACACCTTC
cdr3_aa: CASSSRGQNYGYTF

v_call: TRBV20-1
clone_size: NA
d_call: TRBD1
j_call: TRBJ2-3
cdr3_nt: TGCAGTGCTCGCCGGGACAGGGGCACAGATACGCAGTATTTT
cdr3_aa: CSARRDRGTDTQYF

v_call: TRBV23-1
clone_size: NA
d_call: NA
j_call: TRBJ1-5
cdr3_nt: TGCGCCAGCAGCCGAAAGATGGGACAGCCCCAGCATTTT
cdr3_aa: CASSRKMGQPQHF

v_call: TRBV12-3/TRBV12-4
clone_size: NA
d_call: TRBD1
j_call: TRBJ2-7
cdr3_nt: TGTGCCAGCAGTTTTGGGACAGTATACGAGCAGTACTTC
cdr3_aa: CASSFGTVYEQYF

v_call: TRBV5-1
clone_size: NA
d_call: NA
j_call: TRBJ1-1
cdr3_nt: TGCGCCAGCAGCTTGGAACTGAAGAACACTGAAGCTTTCTTT
cdr3_aa: CASSLELKNTEAFF

v_call: TRBV29-1
clone_size: NA
d_call: NA
j_call: TRBJ1-1
cdr3_nt: TGCAGCGCGGGACACCCCGCAGAGAACACTGAAGCTTTCTTT
cdr3_aa: CSAGHPAENTEAFF

v_call: TRBV12-3/TRBV12-4
clone_size: NA
d_call: TRBD2
j_call: TRBJ2-1
cdr3_nt: TGTGCCAGCAGTTTAGGAATAGCGGGAGGGAAGTACAATGAGCAGTTCTTC
cdr3_aa: CASSLGIAGGKYNEQFF

v_call: TRBV5-1
clone_size: NA
d_call: TRBD1
j_call: TRBJ1-2
cdr3_nt: TGCGCCAGCAGCGGACAGGGAGGACAACTAGGCGGCTACACCTTC
cdr3_aa: CASSGQGGQLGGYTF

v_call: TRBV24-1
clone_size: NA
d_call: NA
j_call: TRBJ1-2
cdr3_nt: TGTGCCACCAGTGAACAGGGATGGAGTGGCTACACCTTC
cdr3_aa: CATSEQGWSGYTF

v_call: TRBV5-4
clone_size: NA
d_call: TRBD1
j_call: TRBJ2-7
cdr3_nt: TGTGCCAGCCAGATGGACAGGGCTTCCTACGAGCAGTACTTC
cdr3_aa: CASQMDRASYEQYF

v_call: TRBV20-1
clone_size: NA
d_call: NA
j_call: TRBJ1-1
cdr3_nt: TGCAGTGCTAGAGATACTGTCACTGAAGCTTTCTTT
cdr3_aa: CSARDTVTEAFF

v_call: TRBV7-9
clone_size: NA
d_call: NA
j_call: TRBJ2-7
cdr3_nt: TGTGCCAGCATCCCAGGGGACGGTCCCTACGAGCAGTACTTC
cdr3_aa: CASIPGDGPYEQYF

v_call: TRBV7-2
clone_size: few
d_call: NA
j_call: TRBJ2-3
cdr3_nt: TGTGCCAGCAGCACCCGGAGAAGGCCGAGCACAGATACGCAGTATTTT
cdr3_aa: CASSTRRRPSTDTQYF

v_call: TRBV25-1
clone_size: NA
d_call: TRBD2
j_call: TRBJ2-5
cdr3_nt: TGTGCCAGCAGTGAACAGGGAGGGGCCAAACGAGAGACCCAGTACTTC
cdr3_aa: CASSEQGGAKRETQYF

v_call: TRBV9
clone_size: few
d_call: NA
j_call: TRBJ2-7
cdr3_nt: TGTGCCAGCAGCCCCAGTACCCTCTACGAGCAGTACTTC
cdr3_aa: CASSPSTLYEQYF

v_call: TRBV29-1
clone_size: few
d_call: TRBD2
j_call: TRBJ2-5
cdr3_nt: TGCAGCGCTGGTCCGGCGGGGGGAGAGACCCAGTACTTC
cdr3_aa: CSAGPAGGETQYF

v_call: TRBV7-9
clone_size: few
d_call: NA
j_call: TRBJ1-2
cdr3_nt: TGTGCCAGCAGCTTAGAGAATTGGGGGACCCATGGCTACACCTTC
cdr3_aa: CASSLENWGTHGYTF

v_call: TRBV7-6
clone_size: many
d_call: NA
j_call: TRBJ2-1
cdr3_nt: TGTGCCAGCAGCCCCGAATCCATTCGGGCAGGGGACCTCTACAATGAGCAGTTCTTC
cdr3_aa: CASSPESIRAGDLYNEQFF

v_call: TRBV30
clone_size: NA
d_call: TRBD2
j_call: TRBJ2-1
cdr3_nt: TGTGCCTGGAGACCTAGCGGGAGGGCCTCCCGTGAGCAGTTCTTC
cdr3_aa: CAWRPSGRASREQFF

v_call: TRBV24-1
clone_size: NA
d_call: NA
j_call: TRBJ1-2
cdr3_nt: TGTGCCACCGGTCAAGGGAACTATGGCTACACCTTC
cdr3_aa: CATGQGNYGYTF

v_call: TRBV5-1
clone_size: NA
d_call: NA
j_call: TRBJ2-3
cdr3_nt: TGCGCCAGCAAAGAGGGGGGGCCCGAAGATACGCAGTATTTT
cdr3_aa: CASKEGGPEDTQYF

v_call: TRBV5-1
clone_size: many
d_call: TRBD2
j_call: TRBJ2-7
cdr3_nt: TGCGCCAGCAGCCCCACTGCAGGGAGGGGCTCCTACGAGCAGTACTTC
cdr3_aa: CASSPTAGRGSYEQYF

v_call: TRBV9
clone_size: NA
d_call: NA
j_call: TRBJ1-2
cdr3_nt: TGTGCCAGCAGCGTAGCAAGGGACAACTACTATGGCTACACCTTC
cdr3_aa: CASSVARDNYYGYTF

v_call: TRBV7-3
clone_size: NA
d_call: NA
j_call: TRBJ2-3
cdr3_nt: TGTGCCAGCAGCCTACCAGCGGACAGCGATACGCAGTATTTT
cdr3_aa: CASSLPADSDTQYF

v_call: TRBV12-3/TRBV12-4
clone_size: few
d_call: NA
j_call: TRBJ1-2
cdr3_nt: TGTGCCAGCAGTTTAGTAACAGACTATGGCTACACCTTC
cdr3_aa: CASSLVTDYGYTF

v_call: TRBV24-1
clone_size: NA
d_call: NA
j_call: TRBJ2-1
cdr3_nt: TGTGCCACCAGTGATTCCCCCGGGCGTTCCTACAATGAGCAGTTCTTC
cdr3_aa: CATSDSPGRSYNEQFF